The 25 T cell receptor beta chains listed next were all sequenced from one sample in a study of early T cells in non-severe SARS-CoV-2 infection. TCRdb redid the calling of the 5' RACE reads with MiXCR, one entry per CDR3 protein. In the table there are roughly 41,000 distinct CDR3 sequences, 4.7% of which are singletons. Material for sequencing was whole blood. These TCRs come from an adult who was a healthcare worker with PCR-confirmed SARS-CoV-2 infection or an uninfected control (not recorded which).

This clonotype showed up many times. At one of its ends the junction is not consistent with the germline gene, which may arise from a read error. The genes are TRBV6-1 and TRBJ2-4; D is unclear. Germline V gives CDR1 MNHNS, CDR2 SASEGT. The CDR3 has 12 residues. The CDR3 loop reads CASHGQAAVGAF. The CDR3 bases are TGTGCCAGCCACGGGCAGGCAGCCGTCGGCGCGTTC.

This clonotype came up many times. The chain combines TRBV28 with TRBJ1-6, with D maybe TRBD1 (6 bases). This CDR3 has 15 amino acids. With 7 bases removed from V and 6 bases from J, the gap between germline ends came to 16 bases. Germline V gene data show CDR1 as MDHEN and CDR2 as SYDVKM. CDR3: CASNSYRAINSPLHF. DNA of the CDR3: TGTGCCAGCAATTCCTACAGGGCCATTAATTCACCCCTCCACTTT.

This clonotype was observed a handful of times. The chain carries TRBV5-1 and TRBJ2-7; D tentatively reads TRBD1 or TRBD2 (5 bases each). The CDR3 contains 15 residues. The germline CDR1 and CDR2 sequences are SGHRS and YFSETQ. V was shortened by 7 bases and J by 5 bases, with 22 bases between the two germline ends. The CDR3 is CASSQRGEPPDEQYF. CDR3 coding DNA: TGCGCCAGCTCCCAGAGGGGCGAGCCACCCGACGAGCAGTACTTC. Using reference TRBV5-1 and TRBJ2-7 for the parts outside the CDR3, the full variable domain is KAGVTQTPRYLIKTRGQQVTLSCSPISGHRSVSWYQQTPGQGLQFLFEYFSETQRNKGNFPGRFSGRQFSNSRSEMNVSTLELGDSALYLCASSQRGEPPDEQYFGPGTRLTVT.

This clonotype occurred many times. V gene TRBV19 combines with J gene TRBJ1-1; D is unclear. The CDR3 length is 15 residues. V shed 3 bases and J shed 0 bases, with 11 bases lying between them. Germline V gene data show CDR1 as LNHDA and CDR2 as SQIVND (reference sequence). CDR3 loop: CASSIEIRMNTEAFF. CDR3 nucleotide sequence: TGTGCCAGTAGTATCGAGATCCGGATGAACACTGAAGCTTTCTTT.

With respect to this clonotype: This sequence may be a read error, since a much larger clone differs from it by one base. The chain recombines TRBV4-2 with TRBJ2-1; no clear D. The CDR3 length is 13 residues. Germline CDR1 is LGHNA and CDR2 is YNFKEQ. This chain's CDR3 is CASSSTVYNEEFF. DNA of the CDR3: TGTGCCAGCAGCTCAACGGTTTACAATGAGGAGTTCTTC.

This clonotype was detected only a few times. V and J are TRBV15 and TRBJ2-3; 10 nucleotides line up with TRBD2. The length of the CDR3 is 18 residues. Germline values: CDR1 LNHNV, CDR2 YYDKDF (reference sequence). J lost 0 bases, V lost 0 bases, and 6 bases had no gene match. The CDR3 loop reads CATSREYGTSASTDTQYF. CDR3 coding DNA: TGTGCCACCAGCAGAGAATATGGGACTAGCGCCAGCACAGATACGCAGTATTTT.

This clonotype was found many times. The chain carries TRBV19 and TRBJ1-2; 9 positions match TRBD1. With V trimmed by 8 bases and J by 4 bases, 5 bases remained unmatched. Germline V gene sequence: CDR1 LNHDA, CDR2 SQIVND (reference sequence). The CDR3 consists of 13 residues. The CDR3 sequence: CASGQGMIYGYTF. CDR3 nucleotide sequence: TGTGCCAGTGGACAGGGGATGATCTATGGCTACACCTTC. Looking up the rest from reference TRBV19 and TRBJ1-2 gives the full variable domain: DGGITQSPKYLFRKEGQNVTLSCEQNLNHDAMYWYRQDPGQGLRLIYYSQIVNDFQKGDIAEGYSVSREKKESFPLTVTSAQKNPTAFYLCASGQGMIYGYTFGSGTRLTVV.

There are many counts of this clonotype. This chain joins TRBV20-1 and TRBJ2-3; 12 bases are a match to TRBD2. J lost 0 bases, V lost 1 base, and 2 bases had no gene match. The CDR3 loop spans 16 amino acids. Germline-derived CDR1 and CDR2 are DFQATT and SNEGSKA (reference sequence). The CDR3 nucleotides read TGCAGTGCTAGAGTTGGACTAGCGGGAAGCACAGATACGCAGTATTTT. It specifies CSARVGLAGSTDTQYF.

In this sample, this clonotype turned up many times. An end of the junction does not agree with germline; a read error may underlie this. The chain links TRBV20-1 to TRBJ2-7, with 10 bases that match TRBD2. CDR3 length: 16 amino acids. Germline assignment: CDR1 DFQATT and CDR2 SNEGSKA (reference sequence). Here the CDR3 DNA reads TGCAGTGCTAGAGCCTCCGAGCGGGGGGGAAACTACGACCAGTACTTC. This gives the protein CSARASERGGNYDQYF.

The chain has TRBV4-3 and TRBJ2-1, with D unresolved. The CDR3 runs to 14 residues. Germline assignment: CDR1 LGHNA and CDR2 YSLEER. The V end lost 0 bases, the J end lost 2 bases, and 5 bases lay between the germline ends. The chain's CDR3 is CASSQDRPYNEQFF. Here the CDR3 DNA reads TGCGCCAGCAGCCAAGACCGCCCCTACAATGAGCAGTTCTTC.

This clonotype was detected only a few times. The chain couples TRBV12-2 to TRBJ1-2; the D call in the table, TRBD1, was not verified against the DNA. TRBV12-2 is assigned pseudogene status. This CDR3 spans 14 amino acids. The CDR3 loop is CASRLEGENYGYTF. CDR3 DNA sequence: TGTGCAAGTCGCTTAGAAGGGGAAAACTATGGCTACACCTTC.

V and J are TRBV5-1 and TRBJ2-5; D perhaps matches TRBD1 (6 bases). This CDR3 region has 14 residues. Germline V gene data show CDR1 as SGHRS and CDR2 as YFSETQ. V lost 4 bases to trimming and J lost 2 bases, with 12 bases between them. CDR3 in DNA: TGCGCCAGCAGCCTCTGGACAGATCAAGAGACCCAGTACTTC. Residues: CASSLWTDQETQYF.

This clonotype was observed at least ten times. The chain joins TRBV20-1 to TRBJ1-1; 9 bases are shared with TRBD1. Germline V gene data show CDR1 as DFQATT and CDR2 as SNEGSKA (reference sequence). The CDR3 length is 13 residues. V dropped 5 bases and J dropped 5; count of bases not matched to a gene: 6. CDR3 sequence: CSAGDRVLTEAFF. The CDR3 nucleotides are TGCAGTGCTGGGGACAGGGTCTTAACTGAAGCTTTCTTT.

In this sample, this clonotype turned up a few times. The rearrangement joins TRBV12-3 or TRBV12-4 to TRBJ1-6; D gene uncertain. This CDR3 comprises 16 residues. The ends were cut back, 3 bases at V and 0 bases at J, with 9 bases in the middle. This CDR3 reads CASSFHTSSYNSPLHF. The CDR3 nucleotides are TGTGCCAGCAGTTTCCATACCAGCTCCTATAATTCACCCCTCCACTTT.

This clonotype was counted at least ten times. CDR3 nucleotides: TGTGCCAGCAGCTTGGGACAGATATCTGGCTACACCTTC. Translation gives CASSLGQISGYTF. The chain combines TRBV7-9 with TRBJ1-2, with TRBD1 identical over 7 bases. V was clipped by 3 bases and J by 7 bases; unmatched bases: 5. This CDR3 has 13 residues. CDR1 and CDR2 (germline): SEHNR, FQNEAQ (reference sequence).

This clonotype was seen more than once but under ten times. This chain links TRBV18 with TRBJ1-2; a weak D match, TRBD1 (5 bases). Germline loops: CDR1 KGHSH, CDR2 LQKENI. V lost 2 bases, J lost 4 bases, and 17 bases lay in between. This CDR3 is 16 amino acids long. The CDR3: CASSPSSPGRAYGYTF. In DNA, the CDR3 is TGTGCCAGCTCACCATCTAGCCCCGGCAGGGCCTATGGCTACACCTTC. Full variable domain (remainder filled in from reference TRBV18 and TRBJ1-2): NAGVMQNPRHLVRRRGQEARLRCSPMKGHSHVYWYRQLPEEGLKFMVYLQKENIIDESGMPKERFSAEFPKEGPSILRIQQVVRGDSAAYFCASSPSSPGRAYGYTFGSGTRLTVV.

This clonotype was found many times. V and J are TRBV29-1 and TRBJ2-7; 7 bases map to TRBD1. Germline trimming cut 7 bases from V and 2 bases from J; bases unmatched to any gene: 8. CDR1 is SQVTM, CDR2 ANQGSEA, per germline. The CDR3 runs 13 residues. CDR3 in amino acids: CSAGTDLTYEQYF. The CDR3 DNA follows: TGCAGCGCCGGGACAGACCTTACCTACGAGCAGTACTTC.

This clonotype has ten or more counts. This chain links TRBV7-6 with TRBJ2-5; D not certain. This CDR3 comprises 13 residues. CDR1 SGHVS and CDR2 FNYEAQ come from the germline V gene. The V end lost 1 base, the J end lost 4 bases, and 7 bases lay between the germline ends. As DNA, the CDR3 is TGTGCCAGCAGCTTAGGGCGTGGAGAGACCCAGTACTTC. Protein sequence: CASSLGRGETQYF.

This clonotype showed up many times. V usage is TRBV20-1 and J usage is TRBJ1-2; D gene unclear. Germline V gene data show CDR1 as DFQATT and CDR2 as SNEGSKA (reference sequence). This CDR3 comprises 14 residues. V lost 3 bases and J 3 bases, leaving 14 bases between the germline ends. This chain's CDR3 is CSAREVAAHYGYTF. CDR3 bases: TGCAGTGCTAGGGAGGTTGCGGCACACTATGGCTACACCTTC.

The sample holds many counts of this clonotype. This chain joins TRBV3-1 and TRBJ1-5, with D possibly TRBD1 on 5 matching bases. CDR1 LGHDT and CDR2 YNNKEL come from the germline V gene (reference sequence). The CDR3 is 15 residues long. V shed 1 base and J shed 7 bases, with 14 bases lying between them. As DNA, the CDR3 is TGTGCCAGCAGCCAAGGAAAAATAGGGGAACAGCCCCAGCATTTT. This codes for CASSQGKIGEQPQHF.

The CDR3 DNA reads TGTGCCAGCAGAGACACCGATAGCAATCAGCCCCAGCATTTT. This translates into CASRDTDSNQPQHF. The J gene is TRBJ1-5, the V gene TRBV28; D unresolved. CDR1 and CDR2 (germline): MDHEN, SYDVKM. The V end lost 6 bases, the J end lost 0 bases, and 9 bases lay between the germline ends. The CDR3 is made up of 14 amino acids.

This clonotype has ten or more counts. The chain uses TRBV6-4 and TRBJ2-6; 10 positions match TRBD1. Per germline, CDR1 MRHNA and CDR2 SNTAGT. The CDR3 loop spans 16 amino acids. J was trimmed by 0 bases and V by 4 bases; bases with no gene match: 0. This CDR3 reads CASSGTGGSGANVLTF. CDR3 bases: TGTGCCAGCAGTGGGACAGGGGGCTCTGGGGCCAACGTCCTGACTTTC.

The genes are TRBV12-3 or TRBV12-4 and TRBJ2-7; TRBD1 matches 8 bases. CDR3 length: 15 amino acids. Germline trimming cut 4 bases from V and 5 bases from J; bases unmatched to any gene: 10. The CDR3 coding sequence is TGTGCCAGCAGTTCCCTCCGGGACAGGAGCCACGAGCAGTACTTC. It is translated as CASSSLRDRSHEQYF.

This clonotype was picked up many times. CDR3 nucleotides: TGCGCCAGCAGCCCGACAGGTGGGAACACTGAAGCTTTCTTT. The encoded protein is CASSPTGGNTEAFF. The V gene is TRBV5-1, the J gene TRBJ1-1, with D possibly matching TRBD1 (6 bases). CDR1 is SGHRS and CDR2 is YFSETQ in the germline V gene. Trimming took 4 bases from V and 1 from J, leaving 11 bases between them. This CDR3 spans 14 amino acids.

This clonotype has a single count. A much larger clone differs by one base, so this may be a read error. The V call is TRBV6-5, the J call TRBJ2-2, with D tentatively TRBD2 (5 bases). From germline, CDR1 is MNHEY and CDR2 SVGAGI. This CDR3 is built from 14 residues. Trimming took 6 bases from V and 8 from J, leaving 16 bases between them. The CDR3 protein is CASSFGLLSGELFF. The CDR3 nucleotides are TGTGCCAGCAGCTTCGGACTCCTAAGTGGGGAGCTGTTTTTT.